The 29 T cell receptor beta chains presented below share a single source sample, sequenced in a study of shared clonotypes between healthy human individuals. CD45RO-negative cells were positively selected for CCR7, leaving out terminally differentiated effector memory CD45RA+ cells. TCRdb's copy holds only in-frame clones and misses some; the assay was immunoSEQ multiplex PCR. Among nearly 2 million clones listed, 85% to 95% were seen once. The sequenced sample was naive CD8+ T cells sorted from blood. Receptors originate from a man aged 18 to 30 in good health.

The chain uses TRBV29-1 and TRBJ1-1; D uncertain. Germline CDR1 and CDR2: SQVTM and ANQGSEA. V lost 5 bases and J 5 bases, leaving 18 bases between the germline ends. This CDR3 has 14 residues. The CDR3 sequence: CSVSAETWGTEAFF. In DNA form, the CDR3 reads TGCAGCGTTTCTGCTGAGACCTGGGGAACTGAAGCTTTCTTT.

This clone appeared once. At the DNA level, this CDR3 is encoded by other sequences in the same sample as well. The V and J genes are TRBV7-9 and TRBJ2-5; D unclear. Germline V gene sequence: CDR1 SEHNR, CDR2 FQNEAQ (reference sequence). V lost 2 bases and J lost 3, with 7 bases in between. This CDR3 has 13 amino acids. This chain's CDR3 is CASSLSREETQYF. The CDR3 DNA reads as TGTGCCAGCAGCTTATCTAGGGAAGAGACCCAGTACTTC.

The rearrangement links TRBV13 to TRBJ2-4; D call uncertain. The CDR3 extends over 14 amino acids. V lost 4 bases and J 6 bases, leaving 13 bases between the germline ends. Germline-derived CDR1 and CDR2 are PRHDT and FYEKMQ (reference sequence). CDR3 protein: CASSSSDEGNIQYF. CDR3 DNA sequence: TGTGCCAGCAGCTCTTCGGACGAAGGAAACATTCAGTACTTC.

This chain uses TRBV28 with TRBJ2-5; perhaps TRBD1 as D (5 bases). Trimming pared 3 bases from V and 0 bases from J, leaving 8 bases between. Germline CDR1 and CDR2: MDHEN and SYDVKM. The CDR3 contains 14 residues. As DNA, the CDR3 is TGTGCCAGCAGTTTGTCAGGGTACCAAGAGACCCAGTACTTC. Its protein product is CASSLSGYQETQYF.

V gene TRBV7-9 combines with J gene TRBJ1-3; TRBD1 is a possible D gene (5 bases). This CDR3 comprises 15 residues. The V and J ends lost 5 bases and 2 bases respectively, with 13 bases between them. Germline-derived CDR1 and CDR2 are SEHNR and FQNEAQ (reference sequence). The CDR3 DNA follows: TGTGCCAGCAGCACCATCGGGGGTACTGGAAACACCATATATTTT. The encoded protein is CASSTIGGTGNTIYF.

The chain has TRBV10-1 and TRBJ2-3; 15 bases are shared with TRBD2. The V and J ends lost 4 bases and 4 bases, in that order; junction bases with no gene match: 6. The CDR3 is made up of 17 amino acids. Per germline, CDR1 WNHNN and CDR2 SYGVQD (reference sequence). Here the CDR3 reads CASSGGLAGGPADTQYF. The CDR3 nucleotides read TGCGCCAGCAGTGGAGGACTAGCGGGAGGGCCCGCAGATACGCAGTATTTT.

This chain uses TRBV27 with TRBJ1-1; D unclear. CDR3 size: 14 residues. V lost 2 bases and J 4 bases, leaving 11 bases between the germline ends. Germline lookup yields CDR1 MNHEY and CDR2 SMNVEV (reference sequence). Written as DNA, the CDR3 is TGTGCCAGCAGTTTAGGTTCTACGGGCACTGAAGCTTTCTTT. Amino acids: CASSLGSTGTEAFF.

V and J are TRBV14 and TRBJ1-6; D remains ambiguous. Trimming stripped 0 bases from V and 2 bases from J, with 14 bases between. Germline loops: CDR1 SGHDN, CDR2 FVKESK. The CDR3 is 18 amino acids. The CDR3 protein is CASSQDRLGRTYNSPLHF. The DNA of the CDR3 is TGTGCCAGCAGCCAAGATCGGCTAGGGAGGACCTATAATTCACCCCTCCACTTT.

V and J are TRBV4-1 and TRBJ1-2, with TRBD1 matching over 9 bases. Germline V CDR1 and CDR2: MGHRA, YSYEKL. The CDR3 runs to 15 residues. Trimming cost V 1 base and J 4 bases; bases outside gene matches: 4. The CDR3, as DNA: TGCGCCAGCAGCCAAGGACAGGGGGGCAGCTATGGCTACACCTTC. It encodes CASSQGQGGSYGYTF.

V and J are TRBV7-9 and TRBJ1-4; 9 nucleotides align to TRBD1. V lost 2 bases, J lost 2 bases, and 12 bases stayed unmatched. The CDR3 spans 19 residues. Germline CDR1 is SEHNR and CDR2 is FQNEAQ (reference sequence). CDR3 bases: TGTGCCAGCAGCTTATGGGGACAGGGTGAAAGGATGACTAATGAAAAACTGTTTTTT. Translated: CASSLWGQGERMTNEKLFF.

About this clone itself: Other DNA variants within this sample encode the same CDR3. This CDR3 reads CASSLVGGSYNEQFF. Written as DNA, the CDR3 is TGTGCCAGCAGCTTAGTCGGGGGCTCCTACAATGAGCAGTTCTTC. This chain joins TRBV7-9 and TRBJ2-1, with a possible D match to TRBD2 (6 bases). This CDR3 is built from 15 residues. CDR1 and CDR2 from the germline V gene are SEHNR and FQNEAQ (reference sequence). With 1 base removed from V and 0 bases from J, the gap between germline ends came to 7 bases. Full variable domain (missing parts from reference TRBV7-9 and TRBJ2-1): DTGVSQNPRHKITKRGQNVTFRCDPISEHNRLYWYRQTLGQGPEFLTYFQNEAQLEKSRLLSDRFSAERPKGSFSTLEIQRTEQGDSAMYLCASSLVGGSYNEQFFGPGTRLTVL.

The CDR3 DNA reads TGTGCCAGCCGAGGGGAGGGGCCCTCCCGCTACAATGAGCAGTTCTTC. Translated, it gives CASRGEGPSRYNEQFF. The chain joins TRBV7-9 to TRBJ2-1, with 7 bases aligning to TRBD2. Per the germline V gene, CDR1 is SEHNR and CDR2 is FQNEAQ (reference sequence). The trim removed 8 bases at V and 3 bases at J, leaving 13 bases unmatched. The CDR3 length is 16 residues.

The chain joins TRBV30 to TRBJ2-1; TRBD2 matches at 8 bases. CDR1 is GTSNPN and CDR2 is SVGIG in the germline V gene (reference sequence). The CDR3 is 14 amino acids. The junction had 8 bases not matched to a gene; V was cut back by 1 base and J by 9 bases. The CDR3 DNA reads as TGTGCCTGGAGTGACGCCAGCGGGAGTCGTGAGCAGTTCTTC. Translating it yields CAWSDASGSREQFF.

The chain employs TRBV2 and TRBJ2-2; 8 bases match TRBD2. The CDR3 has 19 amino acids. Germline V gene data show CDR1 as SNHLY and CDR2 as FYNNEI. With V trimmed by 6 bases and J by 5 bases, 20 bases remained unmatched. The CDR3 loop reads CASSTLYRGGIPRTGELFF. The CDR3 nucleotides are TGTGCCAGCAGCACCCTCTATCGCGGGGGGATACCCCGAACCGGGGAGCTGTTTTTT. The full variable domain, rest sourced from reference TRBV2 and TRBJ2-2, is EPEVTQTPSHQVTQMGQEVILRCVPISNHLYFYWYRQILGQKVEFLVSFYNNEISEKSEIFDDQFSVERPDGSNFTLKIRSTKLEDSAMYFCASSTLYRGGIPRTGELFFGEGSRLTVL.

This clone was detected only a few times. The chain is built from TRBV28 and TRBJ2-3, with TRBD1 identical over 7 bases. Germline values: CDR1 MDHEN, CDR2 SYDVKM. V shed 5 bases and J 0 bases; nucleotides not matched to a gene: 5. The CDR3 loop spans 15 amino acids. CDR3 DNA sequence: TGTGCCAGCAGTCCCGGGACAGTTAGCACAGATACGCAGTATTTT. It translates to CASSPGTVSTDTQYF.

The chain combines TRBV7-9 with TRBJ1-2, with 8 bases identical to TRBD1. Germline V CDR1 and CDR2: SEHNR, FQNEAQ (reference sequence). V was clipped by 5 bases and J by 4 bases; unmatched bases: 12. This CDR3 comprises 16 residues. The CDR3 sequence is CASSRPTGQEIYGYTF. CDR3 in DNA: TGTGCCAGCAGCCGACCGACGGGACAGGAGATCTATGGCTACACCTTC.

The count of this clone is one. The chain employs TRBV11-1 and TRBJ2-7; weak D call: TRBD1 (6 bases). The CDR3 is made up of 13 amino acids. Germline CDR1 and CDR2: SGHAT and FQDESV (reference sequence). The V end was cut by 5 bases, the J end by 3 bases, with 11 bases between. The CDR3 protein is CASSTGQFYEQYF. The CDR3 DNA reads TGTGCCAGCAGCACCGGACAGTTCTACGAGCAGTACTTC.

In its sample, this clone was seen a few times. V and J are TRBV19 and TRBJ1-3; 7 nucleotides agree with TRBD1. V trimming: 3 bases; J trimming: 3 bases; junction bases outside the gene matches: 5. The CDR3 loop spans 15 amino acids. Germline V gene lookup returns CDR1 LNHDA and CDR2 SQIVND (reference sequence). CDR3 loop: CASSMWTGIGNTIYF. In nucleotides, the CDR3 is TGTGCCAGTAGTATGTGGACAGGAATTGGAAACACCATATATTTT.

This clone was detected only once. The junction shows a germline mismatch at one end, possibly a read error. This sequence joins TRBV27 and TRBJ2-3; 8 bases agree with TRBD2. This CDR3 region has 15 residues. The V gene's germline CDR1 is MNHEY and CDR2 SMNVEV (reference sequence). CDR3 sequence: CASSLYAGGTDTQYF. Written as DNA, the CDR3 is TGTGCCAGCAGTTTATATGCGGGGGGCACCGATACGCAGTATTTT.

A remark on this clone: The sample holds other DNA sequences that translate to the same CDR3. The V and J genes are TRBV27 and TRBJ2-7; D uncertain. This CDR3 is 12 amino acids long. V was shortened by 5 bases and J by 1 base, with 6 bases between the two germline ends. Germline CDR1 is MNHEY and CDR2 is SMNVEV (reference sequence). CDR3: CASSPPSYEQYF. CDR3 in DNA: TGTGCCAGCAGTCCCCCATCCTACGAGCAGTACTTC.

V is TRBV9 and J is TRBJ1-1, with 8 bases lining up with TRBD1. The length of the CDR3 is 15 residues. Per germline, CDR1 SGDLS and CDR2 YYNGEE. The ends lost 3 bases at V and 2 bases at J; junction bases unmatched: 6. The CDR3 loop reads CASSAGQGRNTEAFF. The CDR3 bases are TGTGCCAGCAGCGCTGGACAGGGAAGAAACACTGAAGCTTTCTTT. Based on the CDR3 plus reference TRBV9 and TRBJ1-1, the full variable domain is DSGVTQTPKHLITATGQRVTLRCSPRSGDLSVYWYQQSLDQGLQFLIQYYNGEERAKGNILERFSAQQFPDLHSELNLSSLELGDSALYFCASSAGQGRNTEAFFGQGTRLTVV.

The J gene is TRBJ2-2, the V gene TRBV29-1, with TRBD1 matching 7 bases. This CDR3 region has 13 residues. CDR1 is SQVTM, CDR2 ANQGSEA, per germline. V dropped 4 bases and J dropped 3; count of bases not matched to a gene: 2. CDR3 residues: CSVVGGHTGELFF. The DNA of the CDR3 is TGCAGCGTTGTAGGGGGCCACACCGGGGAGCTGTTTTTT.

Worth noting for this clone: Distinct nucleotide sequences in the sample also encode this CDR3. The J gene is TRBJ1-2, the V gene TRBV27; a weak D match, TRBD1 (5 bases). CDR1 and CDR2 from the germline V gene are MNHEY and SMNVEV (reference sequence). The CDR3 is 14 amino acids. V was shortened by 2 bases and J by 0 bases, with 7 bases between the two germline ends. Here the CDR3 DNA reads TGTGCCAGCAGTTTAACGGGGGCTAACTATGGCTACACCTTC. It is translated as CASSLTGANYGYTF.

The chain employs TRBV4-1 and TRBJ1-2; D call uncertain. CDR1 and CDR2 (germline): MGHRA, YSYEKL. Trimming took 1 base from V and 3 from J, leaving 12 bases between them. The CDR3 spans 15 residues. CDR3 nucleotide sequence: TGCGCCAGCAGCCAAGTAGGAGGGCTGGACTATGGCTACACCTTC. This translates into CASSQVGGLDYGYTF.

This chain connects TRBV6-5 to TRBJ2-3; the D gene is possibly TRBD2 (5 bases). This CDR3 comprises 13 residues. Germline V gene lookup returns CDR1 MNHEY and CDR2 SVGAGI. V was shortened by 7 bases and J by 3 bases, with 11 bases between the two germline ends. The CDR3 coding sequence is TGTGCCAGCACCCCCAGCGGTACAGATACGCAGTATTTT. This sequence encodes CASTPSGTDTQYF.

This clone was seen once. CDR3 DNA: TGTGCCAGCAGCCCACCCCCCCCGACAGTGGGCGAGCAGTACTTC. Protein: CASSPPPPTVGEQYF. The rearrangement joins TRBV5-6 to TRBJ2-7; tentative D call: TRBD1 (5 bases). This CDR3 is built from 15 residues. The V gene lost 4 bases and the J gene lost 6 bases, with 20 bases spanning the gap. CDR1 SGHDT and CDR2 YYEEEE come from the germline V gene.

This clone was recorded only once. The V gene is TRBV5-6, the J gene TRBJ2-1; D may be TRBD1 (6 bases). V lost 9 bases to trimming and J lost 5 bases, with 15 bases between them. From germline, CDR1 is SGHDT and CDR2 YYEEEE. The CDR3 is 13 residues long. The CDR3 spells CATSLEGDNEQFF. The CDR3 DNA is TGTGCCACCAGTCTTGAGGGGGACAATGAGCAGTTCTTC. Supplemented by reference TRBV5-6 and TRBJ2-1, the full variable domain reads DAGVTQSPTHLIKTRGQQVTLRCSPKSGHDTVSWYQQALGQGPQFIFQYYEEEERQRGNFPDRFSGHQFPNYSSELNVNALLLGDSALYLCATSLEGDNEQFFGPGTRLTVL.

The V gene is TRBV6-5, the J gene TRBJ2-1; D uncertain. CDR1 is MNHEY, CDR2 SVGAGI, per germline. V was shortened by 0 bases and J by 0 bases, with 9 bases between the two germline ends. This CDR3 has 16 amino acids. The CDR3 DNA reads TGTGCCAGCAGTTACTCGTCCATCCCCTCCTACAATGAGCAGTTCTTC. Translated, it gives CASSYSSIPSYNEQFF.

The gene calls are TRBV4-3 and TRBJ2-7, with D possibly matching TRBD2 (6 bases). This CDR3 spans 16 amino acids. CDR1 is LGHNA and CDR2 is YSLEER in the germline V gene. The ends were cut back, 0 bases at V and 4 bases at J, with 16 bases in the middle. CDR3: CASSQDFGGTLYEQYF. In nucleotides, the CDR3 is TGCGCCAGCAGCCAAGATTTCGGAGGGACTCTGTACGAGCAGTACTTC.